This T cell receptor (beta chain) appears in the sequencing data of a study of cytomegalovirus exposure and HLA in healthy donors. Overall study findings and caveats: Overall, some 160 TCR beta chains were annotated as cytomegalovirus-associated.

TCRdb keeps only in-frame clones here, not all; method: immunoSEQ multiplex PCR. The table shows 65,000 to 75,000 clones, with 96% occurring only once. This clone was recorded once. The antigen remains unidentified. The V gene's germline CDR1 is MNHEY and CDR2 SMNVEV (reference sequence). V lost 0 bases and J lost 2; bases outside the gene matches: 7. This CDR3 contains 18 residues. The sequence came from a woman aged 18-29 years in good health and CMV-seropositive. The chain links TRBV27 to TRBJ2-6; 7 positions match TRBD1. The specimen was PBMCs. The CDR3 protein is CASSLSGYRGAGANVLTF. DNA for the CDR3: TGTGCCAGCAGTTTATCAGGGTACAGGGGTGCTGGGGCCAACGTCCTGACTTTC.